This T cell receptor (beta chain) originates from a study of early T cells in non-severe SARS-CoV-2 infection. As for the study in general: With bulk RNA from unsorted whole blood as input, sequencing yielded unpaired chains. Study-level results: Reliance on VDJdb matching favored anti-spike CD8 responses; private and CD4 specificities were missed.

Unique molecular identifiers tagged individual cDNA molecules. One entry per CDR3 protein, called by TCRdb with MiXCR from the 5' RACE reads. Of about 48,000 distinct CDR3 sequences listed, over 7.5% were seen once; the top ten hold about 7.7%. The CDR3 extends over 14 amino acids. Trimming took 4 bases from V and 5 from J, leaving 12 bases between them. The germline V gene encodes CDR1 SGHRS and CDR2 YFSETQ. This clonotype came up many times. Its cognate antigen is unknown. The receptor was isolated from an adult who was a healthcare worker with PCR-confirmed SARS-CoV-2 infection or an uninfected control (not recorded which). Material for sequencing was whole blood. The V call is TRBV5-1, the J call TRBJ2-2; D may be TRBD2 (5 bases). This CDR3 reads CASSLSAGTGELFF. The CDR3 DNA follows: TGCGCCAGCAGCCTTAGCGCCGGAACCGGGGAGCTGTTTTTT.